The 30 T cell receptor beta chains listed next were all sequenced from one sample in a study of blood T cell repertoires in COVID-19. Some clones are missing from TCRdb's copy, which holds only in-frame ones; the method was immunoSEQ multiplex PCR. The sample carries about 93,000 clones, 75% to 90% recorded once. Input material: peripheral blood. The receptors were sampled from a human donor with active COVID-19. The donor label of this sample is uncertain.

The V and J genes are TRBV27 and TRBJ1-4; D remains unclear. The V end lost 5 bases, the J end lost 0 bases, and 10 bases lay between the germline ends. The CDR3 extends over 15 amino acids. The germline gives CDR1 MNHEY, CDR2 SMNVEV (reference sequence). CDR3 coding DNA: TGTGCCAGCAGTCCCTTGGAGGCAACTAATGAAAAACTGTTTTTT. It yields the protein CASSPLEATNEKLFF.

The CDR3: CASTQGGSYGYTF. The DNA of the CDR3 is TGTGCCAGTACCCAAGGGGGTAGCTATGGCTACACCTTC. This sequence joins TRBV19 and TRBJ1-2; D is possibly TRBD1 (6 bases). The CDR3 covers 13 residues. Trimming stripped 7 bases from V and 4 bases from J, with 13 bases between. The germline gives CDR1 LNHDA, CDR2 SQIVND (reference sequence). The complete variable domain, with remaining parts taken from reference TRBV19 and TRBJ1-2, reads DGGITQSPKYLFRKEGQNVTLSCEQNLNHDAMYWYRQDPGQGLRLIYYSQIVNDFQKGDIAEGYSVSREKKESFPLTVTSAQKNPTAFYLCASTQGGSYGYTFGSGTRLTVV.

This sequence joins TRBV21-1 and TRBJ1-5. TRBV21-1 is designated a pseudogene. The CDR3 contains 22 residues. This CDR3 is CASSKALLARGLLPYSNQPQHF. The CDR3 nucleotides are TGTGCCAGCAGCAAAGCGCTTTTAGCCCGGGGACTTCTTCCTTATAGCAATCAGCCCCAGCATTTT.

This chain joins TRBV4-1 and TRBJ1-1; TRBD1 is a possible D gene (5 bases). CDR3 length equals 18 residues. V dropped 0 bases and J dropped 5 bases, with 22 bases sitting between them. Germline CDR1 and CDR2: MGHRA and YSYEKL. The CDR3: CASSQDSLWWKRGTEAFF. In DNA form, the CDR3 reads TGCGCCAGCAGCCAAGACAGTCTTTGGTGGAAAAGGGGAACTGAAGCTTTCTTT.

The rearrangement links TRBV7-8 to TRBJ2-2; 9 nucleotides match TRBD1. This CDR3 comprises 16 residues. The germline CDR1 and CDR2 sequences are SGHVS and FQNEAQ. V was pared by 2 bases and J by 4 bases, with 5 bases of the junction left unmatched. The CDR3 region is CASSLRTGVSTGELFF. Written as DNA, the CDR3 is TGTGCCAGCAGCTTAAGGACAGGGGTCAGCACCGGGGAGCTGTTTTTT.

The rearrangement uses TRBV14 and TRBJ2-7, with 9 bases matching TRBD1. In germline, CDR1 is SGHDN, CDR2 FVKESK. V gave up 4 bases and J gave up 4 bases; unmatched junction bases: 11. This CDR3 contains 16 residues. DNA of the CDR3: TGTGCCAGCAGCCCAATATTTTGGGACAGGGTATACGAGCAGTACTTC. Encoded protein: CASSPIFWDRVYEQYF.

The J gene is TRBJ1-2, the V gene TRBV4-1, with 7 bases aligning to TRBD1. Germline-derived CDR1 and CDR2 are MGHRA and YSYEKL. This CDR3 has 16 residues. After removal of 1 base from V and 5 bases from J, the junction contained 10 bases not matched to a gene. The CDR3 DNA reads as TGCGCCAGCAGCCAAGGACCCTCAGGGGGAGGATATGGCTACACCTTC. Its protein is CASSQGPSGGGYGYTF.

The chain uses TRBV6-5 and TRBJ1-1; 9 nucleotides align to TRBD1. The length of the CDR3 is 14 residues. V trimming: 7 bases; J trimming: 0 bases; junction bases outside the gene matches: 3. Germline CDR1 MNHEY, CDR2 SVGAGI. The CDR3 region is CASIRDRVNTEAFF. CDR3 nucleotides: TGTGCCAGCATAAGGGACAGGGTGAACACTGAAGCTTTCTTT.

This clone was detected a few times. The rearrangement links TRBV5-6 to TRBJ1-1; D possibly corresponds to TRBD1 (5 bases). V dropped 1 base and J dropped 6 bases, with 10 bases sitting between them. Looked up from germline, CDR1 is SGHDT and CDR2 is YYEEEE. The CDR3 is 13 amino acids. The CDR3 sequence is CASSLQGGPEAFF. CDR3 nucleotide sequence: TGTGCCAGCAGCTTGCAGGGTGGCCCTGAAGCTTTCTTT.

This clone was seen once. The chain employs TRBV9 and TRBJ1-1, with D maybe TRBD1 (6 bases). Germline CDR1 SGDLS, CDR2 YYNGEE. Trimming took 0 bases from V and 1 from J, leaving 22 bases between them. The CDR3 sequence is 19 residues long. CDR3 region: CASSVALDPSDRPNTEAFF. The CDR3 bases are TGTGCCAGCAGCGTAGCCCTTGACCCGAGTGACAGGCCGAACACTGAAGCTTTCTTT.

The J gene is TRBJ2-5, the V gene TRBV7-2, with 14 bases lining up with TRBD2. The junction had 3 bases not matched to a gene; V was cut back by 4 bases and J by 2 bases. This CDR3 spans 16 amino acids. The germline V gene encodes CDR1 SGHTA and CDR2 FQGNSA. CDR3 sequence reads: CASSSWTSGGQETQYF. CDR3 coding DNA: TGTGCCAGCAGCTCCTGGACTAGCGGGGGGCAAGAGACCCAGTACTTC.

As DNA, the CDR3 is TGTGCCAGTAGTGTAGCGGGGAGCAGCACAGATACGCAGTATTTT. Translation: CASSVAGSSTDTQYF. The V and J genes are TRBV19 and TRBJ2-3; TRBD2 aligns across 8 bases. The CDR3 has 15 amino acids. J gave up 0 bases and V 5 bases, and 4 bases lay outside the gene matches. Germline-derived CDR1 and CDR2 are LNHDA and SQIVND (reference sequence). The full variable domain, rest sourced from reference TRBV19 and TRBJ2-3, is DGGITQSPKYLFRKEGQNVTLSCEQNLNHDAMYWYRQDPGQGLRLIYYSQIVNDFQKGDIAEGYSVSREKKESFPLTVTSAQKNPTAFYLCASSVAGSSTDTQYFGPGTRLTVL.

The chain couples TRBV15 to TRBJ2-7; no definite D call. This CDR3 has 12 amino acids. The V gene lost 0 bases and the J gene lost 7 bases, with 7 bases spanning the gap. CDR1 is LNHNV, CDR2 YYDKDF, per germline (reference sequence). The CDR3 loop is CATSRDIEEQYF. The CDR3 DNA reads TGTGCCACCAGCAGAGATATTGAGGAGCAGTACTTC.

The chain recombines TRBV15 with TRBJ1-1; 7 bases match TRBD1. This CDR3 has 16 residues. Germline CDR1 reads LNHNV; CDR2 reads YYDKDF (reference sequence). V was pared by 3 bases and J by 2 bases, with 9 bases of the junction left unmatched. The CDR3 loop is CATSSGGQLINTEAFF. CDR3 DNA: TGTGCCACCAGCAGCGGGGGACAGCTAATAAACACTGAAGCTTTCTTT. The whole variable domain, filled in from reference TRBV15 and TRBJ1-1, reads DAMVIQNPRYQVTQFGKPVTLSCSQTLNHNVMYWYQQKSSQAPKLLFHYYDKDFNNEADTPDNFQSRRPNTSFCFLDIRSPGLGDTAMYLCATSSGGQLINTEAFFGQGTRLTVV.

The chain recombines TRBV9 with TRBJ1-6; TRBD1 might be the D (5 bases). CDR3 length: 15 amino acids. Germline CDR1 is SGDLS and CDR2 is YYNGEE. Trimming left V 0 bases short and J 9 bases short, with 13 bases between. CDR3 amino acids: CASSVGQGVSSPLHF. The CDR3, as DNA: TGTGCCAGCAGCGTAGGGCAGGGTGTTAGTTCACCCCTCCACTTT.

CDR3 sequence: CASSSIRGTGRYGYTF. CDR3 nucleotide sequence: TGTGCCAGCAGCTCAATTCGGGGAACAGGGAGATATGGCTACACCTTC. The chain carries TRBV3-1 (or the pseudogene TRBV3-2) and TRBJ1-2; maybe TRBD1 (6 bases). V was shortened by 5 bases and J by 5 bases, with 21 bases between the two germline ends. The germline gives CDR1 LGHDT, CDR2 YNNKEL (reference sequence). The CDR3 is 16 residues long.

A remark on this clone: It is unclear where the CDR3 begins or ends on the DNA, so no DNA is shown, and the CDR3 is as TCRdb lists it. This CDR3 reads CASSSSGQGTEAFF. This sequence joins TRBV6-5 and TRBJ1-1; TRBD1 is taken as the D call from the table, unchecked against the DNA. The V gene's germline CDR1 is MNHEY and CDR2 SVGAGI. The CDR3 is 14 residues long, ends included.

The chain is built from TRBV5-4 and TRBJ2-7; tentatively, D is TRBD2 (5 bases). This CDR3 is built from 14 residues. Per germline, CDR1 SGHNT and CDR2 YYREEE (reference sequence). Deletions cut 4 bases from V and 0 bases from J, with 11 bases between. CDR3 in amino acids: CASSSSAYSYEQYF. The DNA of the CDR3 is TGTGCCAGCAGCAGTAGCGCTTACTCCTACGAGCAGTACTTC.

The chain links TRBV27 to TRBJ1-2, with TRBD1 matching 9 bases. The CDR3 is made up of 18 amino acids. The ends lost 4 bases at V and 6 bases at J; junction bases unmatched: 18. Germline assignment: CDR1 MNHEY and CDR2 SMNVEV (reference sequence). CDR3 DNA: TGTGCCAGCAGTTCAACTTCTCCGGGACAGGGATCCCTCCATGGCTACACCTTC. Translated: CASSSTSPGQGSLHGYTF.

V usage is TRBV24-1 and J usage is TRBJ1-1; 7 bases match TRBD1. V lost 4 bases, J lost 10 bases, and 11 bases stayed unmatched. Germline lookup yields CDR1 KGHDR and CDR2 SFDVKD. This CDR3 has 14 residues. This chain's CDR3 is CATSDFDRAGGAFF. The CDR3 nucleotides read TGTGCCACCAGTGACTTTGACAGGGCAGGGGGAGCTTTCTTT.

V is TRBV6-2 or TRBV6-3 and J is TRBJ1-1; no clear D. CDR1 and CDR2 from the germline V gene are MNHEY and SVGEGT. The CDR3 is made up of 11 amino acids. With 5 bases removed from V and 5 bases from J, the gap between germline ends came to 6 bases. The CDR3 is CASSGLTEAFF. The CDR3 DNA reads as TGTGCCAGCAGTGGGCTAACTGAAGCTTTCTTT.

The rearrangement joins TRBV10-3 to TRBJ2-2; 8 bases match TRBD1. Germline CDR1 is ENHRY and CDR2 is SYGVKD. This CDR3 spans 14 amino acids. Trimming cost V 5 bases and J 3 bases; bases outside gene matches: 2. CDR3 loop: CAISSGQDTGELFF. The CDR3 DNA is TGTGCCATCAGTTCGGGACAGGACACCGGGGAGCTGTTTTTT.

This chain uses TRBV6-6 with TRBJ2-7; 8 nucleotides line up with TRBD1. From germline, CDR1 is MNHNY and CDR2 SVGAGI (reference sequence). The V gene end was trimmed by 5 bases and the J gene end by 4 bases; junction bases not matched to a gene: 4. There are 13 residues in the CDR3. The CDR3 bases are TGTGCCAGCAGTCAGGGGACAGGTTACGAGCAGTACTTC. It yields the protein CASSQGTGYEQYF.

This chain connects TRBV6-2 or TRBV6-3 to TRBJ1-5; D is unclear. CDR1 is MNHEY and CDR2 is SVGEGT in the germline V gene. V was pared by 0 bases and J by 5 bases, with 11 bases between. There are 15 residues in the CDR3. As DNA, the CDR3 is TGTGCCAGCAGTTACTCGACTACAAACCATCAGCCCCAGCATTTT. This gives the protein CASSYSTTNHQPQHF.

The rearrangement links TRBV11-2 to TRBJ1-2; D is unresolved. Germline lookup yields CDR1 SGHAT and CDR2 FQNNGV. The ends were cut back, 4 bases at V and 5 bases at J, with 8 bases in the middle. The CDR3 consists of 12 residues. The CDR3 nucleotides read TGTGCCAGCAGCTCCGAGAATTATGGCTACACCTTC. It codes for CASSSENYGYTF. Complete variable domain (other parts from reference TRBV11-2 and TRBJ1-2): EAGVAQSPRYKIIEKRQSVAFWCNPISGHATLYWYQQILGQGPKLLIQFQNNGVVDDSQLPKDRFSAERLKGVDSTLKIQPAKLEDSAVYLCASSSENYGYTFGSGTRLTVV.

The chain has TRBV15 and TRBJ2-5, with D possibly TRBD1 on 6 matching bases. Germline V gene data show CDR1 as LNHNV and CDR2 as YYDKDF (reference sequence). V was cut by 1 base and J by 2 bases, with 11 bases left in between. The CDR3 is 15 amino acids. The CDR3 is CATSRVQGIQETQYF. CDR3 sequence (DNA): TGTGCCACCAGCAGAGTGCAGGGGATACAAGAGACCCAGTACTTC.

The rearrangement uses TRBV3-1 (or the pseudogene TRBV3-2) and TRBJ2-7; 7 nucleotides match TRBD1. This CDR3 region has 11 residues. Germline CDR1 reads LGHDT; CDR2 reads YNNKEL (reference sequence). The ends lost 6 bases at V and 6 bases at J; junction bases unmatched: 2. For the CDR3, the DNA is TGTGCCAGCAGACAGGGGTTCGAGCAGTACTTC. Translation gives CASRQGFEQYF.

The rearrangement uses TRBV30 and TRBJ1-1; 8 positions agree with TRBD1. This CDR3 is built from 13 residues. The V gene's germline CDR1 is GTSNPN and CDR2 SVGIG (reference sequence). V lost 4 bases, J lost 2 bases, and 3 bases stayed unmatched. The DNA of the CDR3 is TGTGCCTGGACAGGGGGCGGAAACACTGAAGCTTTCTTT. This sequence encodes CAWTGGGNTEAFF.

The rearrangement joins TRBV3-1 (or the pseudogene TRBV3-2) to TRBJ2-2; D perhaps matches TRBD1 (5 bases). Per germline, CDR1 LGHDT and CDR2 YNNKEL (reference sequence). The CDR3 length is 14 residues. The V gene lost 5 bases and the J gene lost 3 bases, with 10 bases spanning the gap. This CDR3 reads CASSSQGYTGELFF. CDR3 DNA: TGTGCCAGCAGCTCTCAGGGTTACACCGGGGAGCTGTTTTTT.

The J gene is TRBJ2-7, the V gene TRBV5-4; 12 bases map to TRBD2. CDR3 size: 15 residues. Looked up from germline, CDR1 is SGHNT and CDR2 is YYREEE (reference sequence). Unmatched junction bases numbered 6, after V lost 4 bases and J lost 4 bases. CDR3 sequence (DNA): TGTGCCAGCAGCCTCGGACTAGCGGGGCGATACGAGCAGTACTTC. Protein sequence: CASSLGLAGRYEQYF.